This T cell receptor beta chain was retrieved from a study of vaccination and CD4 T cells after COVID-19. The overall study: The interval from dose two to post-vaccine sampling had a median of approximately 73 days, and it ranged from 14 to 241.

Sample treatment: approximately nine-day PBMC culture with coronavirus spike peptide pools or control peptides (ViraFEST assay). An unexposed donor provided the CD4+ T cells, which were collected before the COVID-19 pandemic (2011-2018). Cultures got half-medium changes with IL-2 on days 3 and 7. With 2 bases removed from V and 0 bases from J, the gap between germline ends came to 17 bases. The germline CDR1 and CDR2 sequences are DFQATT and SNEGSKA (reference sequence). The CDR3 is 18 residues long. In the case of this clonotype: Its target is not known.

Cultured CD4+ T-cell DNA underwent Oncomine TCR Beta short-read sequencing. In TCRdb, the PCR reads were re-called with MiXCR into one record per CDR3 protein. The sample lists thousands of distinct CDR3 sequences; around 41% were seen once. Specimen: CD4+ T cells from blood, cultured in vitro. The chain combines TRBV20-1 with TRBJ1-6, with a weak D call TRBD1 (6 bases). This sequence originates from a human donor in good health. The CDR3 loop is CSARKGGVLSSYNSPLHF. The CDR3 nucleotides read TGCAGTGCTAGAAAAGGGGGGGTTCTAAGCTCCTATAATTCACCCCTCCACTTT.